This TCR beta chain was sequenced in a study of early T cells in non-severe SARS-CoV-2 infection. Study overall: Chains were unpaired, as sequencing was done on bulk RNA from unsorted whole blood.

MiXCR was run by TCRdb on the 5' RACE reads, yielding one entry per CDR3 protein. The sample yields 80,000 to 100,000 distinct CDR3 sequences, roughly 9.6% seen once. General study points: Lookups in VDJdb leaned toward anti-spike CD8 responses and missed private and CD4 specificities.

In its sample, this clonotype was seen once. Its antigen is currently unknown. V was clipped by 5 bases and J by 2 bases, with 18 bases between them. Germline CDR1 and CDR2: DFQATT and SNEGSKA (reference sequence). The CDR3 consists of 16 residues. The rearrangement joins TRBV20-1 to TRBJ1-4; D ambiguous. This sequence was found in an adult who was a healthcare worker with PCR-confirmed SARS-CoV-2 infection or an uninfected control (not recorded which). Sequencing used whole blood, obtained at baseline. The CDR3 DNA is TGCAGTGCTTCCCATCCTGAGGCGCGGACTAATGAAAAACTGTTTTTT. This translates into CSASHPEARTNEKLFF.